This T cell receptor beta chain was recovered during a study of blood T cells in healthy people across ages. Donors gave about 9.3 milliliters of peripheral blood apiece. Primed by a sample-barcoded 5' primer and a J-beta primer mix, a second PCR proceeded for about 6 to 11 cycles. Every sample gave at least 2.5 million paired-end reads containing CDR3. TCRdb reprocessed the 5' RACE reads with MiXCR, giving one entry per CDR3 protein. The sample lists about 640,000 distinct CDR3 sequences, under 70% occurring once. In regard to this clonotype: Its antigen is as yet unknown.

General observations from the study: Unsorted PBMC material precluded a definitive naive versus antigen-experienced comparison. TCR beta diversity correlated strongly with naive T cell percentage.

V shed 5 bases and J 9 bases; nucleotides not matched to a gene: 9. Germline V gives CDR1 SEHNR, CDR2 FQNEAQ (reference sequence). The CDR3 sequence is 15 residues long. V and J are TRBV7-9 and TRBJ1-6; 8 nucleotides agree with TRBD1. This TCR was recovered from a man between 60 and 75 years old in good health. Sequenced: blood. CDR3 coding DNA: TGTGCCAGCAGCCCACAGGGGGATAATCTTTCACCCCTCCACTTT. The encoded protein is CASSPQGDNLSPLHF.